Each of the 3 T cell receptor beta chains below was sequenced from the same sample in a study of siplizumab effects on memory and regulatory T cells. Clones were read by immunoSEQ multiplex PCR, and TCRdb kept only the in-frame ones, dropping some. This repertoire shows roughly 50,000 clones, about 93% found once; its top ten account for roughly 15%. Input material: CD8+ T cells sorted from blood. The receptors were gathered from a human donor in good health.

The V and J genes are TRBV7-9 and TRBJ2-7; the D is unclear. Trimming took 5 bases from V and 0 from J, leaving 5 bases between them. This CDR3 has 12 amino acids. CDR1 is SEHNR, CDR2 FQNEAQ, per germline (reference sequence). The CDR3 sequence is CASSASSYEQYF. The CDR3, as DNA: TGTGCCAGCAGCGCTAGCTCCTACGAGCAGTACTTC.

J is TRBJ2-5 and V is TRBV27; possible D gene TRBD1, 6 bases. With 5 bases removed from V and 2 bases from J, the gap between germline ends came to 18 bases. Germline V gene lookup returns CDR1 MNHEY and CDR2 SMNVEV (reference sequence). The CDR3 is 16 residues long. CDR3 protein: CASSPLSFTGQETQYF. The CDR3 DNA follows: TGTGCCAGCAGTCCTCTGAGTTTTACAGGGCAAGAGACCCAGTACTTC.

The chain couples TRBV29-1 to TRBJ1-1, with D uncertain. There are 11 residues in the CDR3. V lost 3 bases and J 8 bases, leaving 10 bases between the germline ends. Germline-derived CDR1 and CDR2 are SQVTM and ANQGSEA. CDR3 in amino acids: CSVDLGAEAFF. The CDR3 DNA follows: TGCAGCGTTGACTTGGGAGCCGAAGCTTTCTTT. Variable domain in full (rest from reference TRBV29-1 and TRBJ1-1): SAVISQKPSRDICQRGTSLTIQCQVDSQVTMMFWYRQQPGQSLTLIATANQGSEATYESGFVIDKFPISRPNLTFSTLTVSNMSPEDSSIYLCSVDLGAEAFFGQGTRLTVV.